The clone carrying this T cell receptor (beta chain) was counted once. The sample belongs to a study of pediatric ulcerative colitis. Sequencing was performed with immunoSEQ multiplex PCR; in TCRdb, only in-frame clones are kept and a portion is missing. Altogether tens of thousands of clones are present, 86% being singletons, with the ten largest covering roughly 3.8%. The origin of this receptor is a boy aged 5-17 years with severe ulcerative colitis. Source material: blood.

CDR3 bases: TGCGCCAGCAGCTTGGCCTCAGGTTATGGCTACACCTTC. The encoded protein is CASSLASGYGYTF. V usage is TRBV5-1 and J usage is TRBJ1-2, with D uncertain. Trimming took off 0 bases at V and 5 bases at J, with 8 bases between the two ends. The germline V gene has CDR1 SGHRS and CDR2 YFSETQ. The CDR3 sequence is 13 residues long.